The 27 T cell receptor beta chains in this list originate from one sample, sequenced in a study of molecular identifiers for immune sequencing clone quantification. TCRdb re-derived calls from the PCR reads in MiXCR, one entry per CDR3 protein. The data contain approximately 500,000 distinct CDR3 sequences, 20% to 25% of them singletons. Sequencing used naive CD8+ T cells from blood, with Jurkat cell RNA spiked in. As to subset: FACS-sorted CD8+CD4-CCR7+CD45RA+ naive T cells. These receptors came from a human donor in good health. Some libraries in this study had Jurkat cell RNA spiked in.

This clonotype was seen ten or more times. The V and J genes are TRBV7-9 and TRBJ1-4; TRBD1 might be the D (6 bases). The germline CDR1 and CDR2 sequences are SEHNR and FQNEAQ (reference sequence). The V end lost 3 bases, the J end lost 8 bases, and 10 bases lay between the germline ends. This CDR3 spans 13 amino acids. CDR3 region: CASSFEGEEKLFF. The DNA for the CDR3 is TGTGCCAGCAGCTTTGAGGGGGAGGAAAAACTGTTTTTT.

About this clonotype: One end of the junction varies from germline; a read error may be responsible. The chain is built from TRBV30 and TRBJ2-7; 11 bases are shared with TRBD2. The CDR3 is 15 amino acids. Germline assignment: CDR1 GTSNPN and CDR2 SVGIG (reference sequence). The CDR3: CTWSVYSGGAHEQYF. The CDR3 DNA sequence: TGTACCTGGAGTGTATATAGCGGGGGGGCCCACGAGCAGTACTTC. The complete variable domain, with remaining parts taken from reference TRBV30 and TRBJ2-7, reads SQTIHQWPATLVQPVGSPLSLECTVEGTSNPNLYWYRQAAGRGLQLLFYSVGIGQISSEVPQNLSASRPQDRQFILSSKKLLLSDSGFYLCTWSVYSGGAHEQYFGPGTRLTVT.

This clonotype has more than one count but fewer than ten. This chain joins TRBV20-1 and TRBJ2-7, with TRBD2 matching over 8 bases. The trim removed 5 bases at V and 4 bases at J, leaving 13 bases unmatched. CDR1 is DFQATT, CDR2 SNEGSKA, per germline (reference sequence). CDR3 length equals 15 residues. The DNA for the CDR3 is TGCAGTGCTGAGGACTTACTAGCGGCTGATTACGAGCAGTACTTC. It yields the protein CSAEDLLAADYEQYF.

The chain recombines TRBV9 with TRBJ1-1; D not resolved. The CDR3 runs 14 residues. V lost 1 base to trimming and J lost 3 bases, with 10 bases between them. CDR1 and CDR2 from the germline V gene are SGDLS and YYNGEE. The CDR3 sequence: CASSVSGKHTEAFF. CDR3 in DNA: TGTGCCAGCAGCGTATCTGGGAAGCACACTGAAGCTTTCTTT.

On this clonotype: This may arise from a read error, as a much more abundant clone is one base away. The V and J genes are TRBV7-9 and TRBJ2-3; no firm D call. The CDR3 runs 14 residues. Germline V gives CDR1 SEHNR, CDR2 FQNEAQ (reference sequence). The CDR3 sequence: CASSLLSNTVTQYF. CDR3 DNA sequence: TGTGCCAGCAGCTTATTGTCGAACACAGTTACGCAGTATTTT. Full variable domain (missing parts from reference TRBV7-9 and TRBJ2-3): DTGVSQNPRHKITKRGQNVTFRCDPISEHNRLYWYRQTLGQGPEFLTYFQNEAQLEKSRLLSDRFSAERPKGSFSTLEIQRTEQGDSAMYLCASSLLSNTVTQYFGPGTRLTVL.

This clonotype turned up a few times. V and J are TRBV4-3 and TRBJ2-5, with a possible D match to TRBD1 (6 bases). V was clipped by 0 bases and J by 6 bases, with 11 bases between them. CDR3 size: 14 residues. In germline, CDR1 is LGHNA, CDR2 YSLEER. The CDR3 loop reads CASSQDQGLKTQYF. In DNA, the CDR3 is TGCGCCAGCAGCCAAGATCAGGGGCTTAAGACCCAGTACTTC.

This clonotype was found a few times. The chain's CDR3 is CASSSSLGTGDYGYTF. The DNA for the CDR3 is TGTGCCAGCAGTTCCTCCCTGGGGACAGGGGACTATGGCTACACCTTC. This chain joins TRBV27 and TRBJ1-2; 10 positions agree with TRBD1. The J segment lost 3 bases and the V segment lost 4 bases, leaving 8 bases of the junction unmatched. Germline CDR1 is MNHEY and CDR2 is SMNVEV (reference sequence). The CDR3 sequence is 16 residues long.

This clonotype was seen more than once but under ten times. The chain uses TRBV12-3 or TRBV12-4 and TRBJ1-5; D might be TRBD1 (5 bases). This CDR3 region has 11 residues. With 6 bases removed from V and 7 bases from J, the gap between germline ends came to 7 bases. For the CDR3, the DNA is TGTGCCAGCAGCCAGGGACAGCCCCAGCATTTT. Protein product: CASSQGQPQHF.

Concerning this clonotype: The conserved phenylalanine or tryptophan is not found at the CDR3 terminus, so this likely reflects a read error. The chain joins TRBV27 to TRBJ1-4, with 7 bases fitting TRBD1. CDR3 length equals 15 residues. Germline V gives CDR1 MNHEY, CDR2 SMNVEV (reference sequence). With 5 bases clipped from V and 7 bases from J, the junction kept 10 bases outside the gene matches. This CDR3 is CASSADRDGVEKLFS. The CDR3 nucleotides are TGTGCCAGCAGTGCAGACAGGGATGGGGTTGAAAAACTGTTTTCT.

This clonotype has a single count. Since a much larger clone is just one base distant, this may be a read error. The CDR3 DNA follows: TGTGCCAGTAGTATTGGAGGCCTTTCGAGCACTGAAGCTTTCTTT. Protein product: CASSIGGLSSTEAFF. This rearrangement joins TRBV19 to TRBJ1-1; D uncertain. V was clipped by 3 bases and J by 4 bases, with 15 bases between them. This CDR3 region has 15 residues. Germline V gene lookup returns CDR1 LNHDA and CDR2 SQIVND (reference sequence).

The chain is built from TRBV11-2 and TRBJ2-7; D remains unclear. V was clipped by 5 bases and J by 2 bases, with 13 bases between them. The germline V gene has CDR1 SGHAT and CDR2 FQNNGV. CDR3 length: 14 amino acids. CDR3 sequence (DNA): TGTGCCAGCAGCACCTGGACGGAAACCTACGAGCAGTACTTC. Its translation: CASSTWTETYEQYF.

This clonotype was picked up many times. This chain links TRBV2 with TRBJ2-2, with TRBD2 as a possible D gene (5 bases). Germline V lookup: CDR1 SNHLY, CDR2 FYNNEI. Trimming removed 5 bases from V and 0 bases from J, with 16 bases in between. The CDR3 is 17 residues long. CDR3 residues: CASSREASSANTGELFF. The DNA for the CDR3 is TGTGCCAGCAGTCGGGAAGCAAGTTCTGCGAACACCGGGGAGCTGTTTTTT.

V is TRBV5-6 and J is TRBJ1-1; D may be TRBD1 (6 bases). The CDR3 runs 13 residues. V dropped 2 bases and J dropped 11 bases, with 16 bases sitting between them. The germline gives CDR1 SGHDT, CDR2 YYEEEE. The CDR3 DNA follows: TGTGCCAGCAGCTTCTTCGGGGGCCTTGAGGCTTTCTTT. The encoded protein is CASSFFGGLEAFF. The complete variable domain, with remaining parts taken from reference TRBV5-6 and TRBJ1-1, reads DAGVTQSPTHLIKTRGQQVTLRCSPKSGHDTVSWYQQALGQGPQFIFQYYEEEERQRGNFPDRFSGHQFPNYSSELNVNALLLGDSALYLCASSFFGGLEAFFGQGTRLTVV.

Ten or more counts support this clonotype. This sequence joins TRBV7-9 and TRBJ1-2; 9 bases map to TRBD1. With 6 bases clipped from V and 3 bases from J, the junction kept 20 bases outside the gene matches. This CDR3 has 19 residues. Germline V gene data show CDR1 as SEHNR and CDR2 as FQNEAQ (reference sequence). DNA for the CDR3: TGTGCCAGCAGAGGTTTTTCCCGACCCGGACAGGGGTTTGACTATGGCTACACCTTC. Its protein is CASRGFSRPGQGFDYGYTF.

Concerning this clonotype: A much larger clone lies one base from this, so it may be a read error. The chain combines TRBV14 with TRBJ2-7; 11 bases are a match to TRBD1. The CDR3 length is 16 residues. Trimming cost V 4 bases and J 4 bases; bases outside gene matches: 9. Germline V lookup: CDR1 SGHDN, CDR2 FVKESK. CDR3 protein: CASSRSGQGVRYEQYF. The CDR3 nucleotides are TGTGCCAGCAGCCGATCGGGACAGGGGGTCCGGTACGAGCAGTACTTC.

This clonotype was counted ten times or more. The rearrangement links TRBV20-1 to TRBJ2-7; 13 positions agree with TRBD2. Germline trimming cut 6 bases from V and 2 bases from J; bases unmatched to any gene: 4. The germline CDR1 and CDR2 sequences are DFQATT and SNEGSKA (reference sequence). The CDR3 has 14 residues. The CDR3, as DNA: TGCAGTGCAGACGGACTAGCGGGAGCCTACGAGCAGTACTTC. Encoded protein: CSADGLAGAYEQYF.

V usage is TRBV12-3 or TRBV12-4 and J usage is TRBJ2-1; 10 bases are a match to TRBD2. V lost 4 bases and J lost 8; bases outside the gene matches: 11. The CDR3 contains 16 residues. The CDR3 reads CASSSSSGGNKDEQFF. CDR3 nucleotide sequence: TGTGCCAGCAGTTCCTCTAGCGGGGGAAATAAGGATGAGCAGTTCTTC.

The chain uses TRBV28 and TRBJ1-2; TRBD1 might be the D (5 bases). This CDR3 has 16 amino acids. V lost 3 bases and J lost 7, with 21 bases in between. In germline, CDR1 is MDHEN, CDR2 SYDVKM. CDR3 nucleotide sequence: TGTGCCAGCAGTTTGCCATACCAAGGGGCCGACCTTGGCTACACCTTC. Protein sequence: CASSLPYQGADLGYTF.

This clonotype came up a few times. The chain combines TRBV5-6 with TRBJ1-1; 8 bases align to TRBD1. This CDR3 has 15 residues. With 4 bases clipped from V and 4 bases from J, the junction kept 9 bases outside the gene matches. Germline V gene sequence: CDR1 SGHDT, CDR2 YYEEEE. The CDR3 is CASSPERQGATEAFF. In DNA, the CDR3 is TGTGCCAGCAGCCCTGAACGGCAGGGGGCCACTGAAGCTTTCTTT.

This clonotype was counted a few times. This rearrangement joins TRBV5-1 to TRBJ2-3; 10 bases align to TRBD2. Trimming took 4 bases from V and 0 from J; bases not matched to a gene: 14. CDR3 length equals 19 residues. Per the germline V gene, CDR1 is SGHRS and CDR2 is YFSETQ. The CDR3 sequence: CASSLSGGAPSISTDTQYF. The CDR3 DNA is TGCGCCAGCAGCCTCAGCGGGGGGGCACCCTCTATCAGCACAGATACGCAGTATTTT.

A note on this clonotype: This may stem from a read error, because a much larger clone lies one nucleotide away. The genes are TRBV9 and TRBJ2-1, with a possible D match to TRBD2 (5 bases). V lost 0 bases and J lost 6, with 13 bases in between. Germline CDR1 and CDR2: SGDLS and YYNGEE. The CDR3 is made up of 15 amino acids. CDR3 amino acids: CASSVDGGPVNEQFF. CDR3 coding DNA: TGTGCCAGCAGCGTAGATGGCGGGCCAGTCAATGAGCAGTTCTTC. Full variable domain (remainder filled in from reference TRBV9 and TRBJ2-1): DSGVTQTPKHLITATGQRVTLRCSPRSGDLSVYWYQQSLDQGLQFLIQYYNGEERAKGNILERFSAQQFPDLHSELNLSSLELGDSALYFCASSVDGGPVNEQFFGPGTRLTVL.

This clonotype has a handful of counts. V usage is TRBV5-4 and J usage is TRBJ2-1; 7 nucleotides match TRBD2. Germline CDR1 is SGHNT and CDR2 is YYREEE (reference sequence). V trimming: 3 bases; J trimming: 0 bases; junction bases outside the gene matches: 6. This CDR3 spans 16 amino acids. CDR3 sequence reads: CASSSPTSDSYNEQFF. The CDR3 DNA reads as TGTGCCAGCAGCTCCCCTACTAGCGACTCCTACAATGAGCAGTTCTTC.

This clonotype was counted many times. The CDR3 DNA reads TGTGCCAGCAGCTCACAGGGACCTAATGAAAAACTGTTTTTT. Translation gives CASSSQGPNEKLFF. This chain uses TRBV5-6 with TRBJ1-4, with D maybe TRBD1 (6 bases). From germline, CDR1 is SGHDT and CDR2 YYEEEE. The CDR3 is 14 amino acids. Trimming cost V 3 bases and J 3 bases, with 9 bases left between them.

The chain joins TRBV12-3 or TRBV12-4 to TRBJ2-1; TRBD2 matches at 8 bases. The CDR3 loop spans 16 amino acids. Trimming at V came to 5 bases and at J to 8 bases, leaving 14 bases not matched to a gene. In nucleotides, the CDR3 is TGTGCCAGCAGTCCTGGACTAGCCCCTACGATGTATGAGCAGTTCTTC. Translating it yields CASSPGLAPTMYEQFF.

About this clonotype itself: A much larger clone sits a single nucleotide away, making a read error possible. This chain uses TRBV4-3 with TRBJ1-1; D is perhaps TRBD1 (5 bases). The ends were cut back, 0 bases at V and 10 bases at J, with 12 bases in the middle. The CDR3 is 13 amino acids. In germline, CDR1 is LGHNA, CDR2 YSLEER. In DNA form, the CDR3 reads TGCGCCAGCAGCCAAGACAGGGTGGCTGTAGCTTTCTTT. Residues: CASSQDRVAVAFF.

The sample holds many counts of this clonotype. This chain joins TRBV9 and TRBJ2-4; 7 positions match TRBD2. The length of the CDR3 is 14 residues. The V and J ends lost 3 bases and 3 bases, in that order; junction bases with no gene match: 3. Germline V gene sequence: CDR1 SGDLS, CDR2 YYNGEE. CDR3 nucleotides: TGTGCCAGCAGCGGGGAGGGCGTCAAAAACATTCAGTACTTC. Its protein product is CASSGEGVKNIQYF.

Remarks on this clonotype: This sequence is one base from a far larger clone and is likely a read error. V is TRBV11-2 and J is TRBJ2-7, with TRBD1 as a possible D gene (6 bases). Germline CDR1 and CDR2: SGHAT and FQNNGV. The germline V and J ends were trimmed by 7 bases and 1 base, with 11 bases remaining between them. CDR3 size: 13 residues. The CDR3 sequence is CASTSDSSYEQYF. CDR3 DNA sequence: TGTGCCAGCACCTCGGACAGTTCCTACGAGCAGTACTTC.